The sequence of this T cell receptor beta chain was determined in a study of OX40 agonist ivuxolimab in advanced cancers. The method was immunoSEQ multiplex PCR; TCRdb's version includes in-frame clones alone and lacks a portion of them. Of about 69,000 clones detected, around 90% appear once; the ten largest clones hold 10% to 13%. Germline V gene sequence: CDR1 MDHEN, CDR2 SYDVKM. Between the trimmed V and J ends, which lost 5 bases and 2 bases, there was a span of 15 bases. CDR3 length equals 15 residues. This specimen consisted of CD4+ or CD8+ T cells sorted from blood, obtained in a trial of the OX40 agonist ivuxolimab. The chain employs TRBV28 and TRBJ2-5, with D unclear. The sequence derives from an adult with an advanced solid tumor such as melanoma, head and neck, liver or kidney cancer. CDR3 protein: CASSPSLGGQETQYF. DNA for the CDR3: TGTGCCAGCAGTCCCTCCCTAGGCGGTCAAGAGACCCAGTACTTC.